This T cell receptor (beta chain) was retrieved from a study of T cell changes during pregnancy in multiple sclerosis. The CDR3 has 14 amino acids. CDR1 is SGHRS, CDR2 YFSETQ, per germline. V was shortened by 2 bases and J by 0 bases, with 6 bases between the two germline ends. Repertoires were generated with immunoSEQ multiplex PCR, while TCRdb's copy carries only in-frame clones and drops some. Of approximately 25,000 clones in the sample, about nine tenths were seen once. The sequences come from CD8+ T cells from peripheral blood mononuclear cells, collected in the second trimester of pregnancy. The chain uses TRBV5-1 and TRBJ2-4; D is possibly TRBD2 (5 bases). The clonotype comes from a female donor with multiple sclerosis, enrolled in a pregnancy study. CDR3 loop: CASSFGLAKNIQYF. In DNA form, the CDR3 reads TGCGCCAGCAGCTTTGGACTAGCCAAAAACATTCAGTACTTC.